The rows below give T cell receptor beta chains drawn from one sample of a study of cytomegalovirus exposure and HLA in healthy donors. The method was immunoSEQ multiplex PCR; TCRdb's version includes in-frame clones alone and lacks a portion of them. Of 150,000 to 180,000 clones listed, about 80% are singletons. The source material was PBMCs. The receptor set was obtained from a man aged 30-40 years in good health and CMV-seropositive. The CDR3 runs from the conserved cysteine through the conserved F or W. The D gene is left open where the match is weak. The size of a clone is reported for some rows only, either as once, few or many, or as a class for expanded clones.

D gene: TRBD1; clone size: -; V gene: TRBV28; J gene: TRBJ2-3; CDR3 DNA: TGTGCCAGCAGTCCTACAGGGGGCAGGGATACGCAGTATTTT; CDR3 protein: CASSPTGGRDTQYF
D gene: -; clone size: -; V gene: TRBV7-3; J gene: TRBJ2-1; CDR3 DNA: TGTGCCAGCAGCCCCGGCATCTCCTCCGGGGTCGATGAGCAGTTCTTC; CDR3 protein: CASSPGISSGVDEQFF
D gene: TRBD2; clone size: once; V gene: TRBV10-1; J gene: TRBJ2-3; CDR3 DNA: TGCGCCAGCAGTGAGTCCGTAGCGGGAGACTCGGATACGCAGTATTTT; CDR3 protein: CASSESVAGDSDTQYF
D gene: -; clone size: -; V gene: TRBV28; J gene: TRBJ1-1; CDR3 DNA: TGTGCCAGCAGTTTCCGGACACCGAACACTGAAGCTTTCTTT; CDR3 protein: CASSFRTPNTEAFF
D gene: -; clone size: -; V gene: TRBV28; J gene: TRBJ2-5; CDR3 DNA: TGTGCCAGCAGTGGAGGGGGCTTGGAGACCCAGTACTTC; CDR3 protein: CASSGGGLETQYF
D gene: TRBD2; clone size: -; V gene: TRBV9; J gene: TRBJ2-2; CDR3 DNA: TGTGCCAGCAGCGTGACTAGCGGGAACACCGGGGAGCTGTTTTTT; CDR3 protein: CASSVTSGNTGELFF
D gene: TRBD2; clone size: few; V gene: TRBV2; J gene: TRBJ2-7; CDR3 DNA: TGTGCCAGCAGCGCAACTAGCGGCTTCTCCTACGAGCAGTACTTC; CDR3 protein: CASSATSGFSYEQYF
D gene: -; clone size: -; V gene: TRBV28; J gene: TRBJ2-3; CDR3 DNA: TGTGCCAGCAGTCCATTCCACCCACAGGGAGATACGCAGTATTTT; CDR3 protein: CASSPFHPQGDTQYF
D gene: -; clone size: few; V gene: TRBV7-9; J gene: TRBJ2-1; CDR3 DNA: TGTGCCAGCAGCCCCGGGACCTACAATGAGCAGTTCTTC; CDR3 protein: CASSPGTYNEQFF
D gene: TRBD2; clone size: -; V gene: TRBV14; J gene: TRBJ2-5; CDR3 DNA: TGTGCCAGCAGCCGTGGGACTAGCGGGAGCAACCCCGAAAGATGGACCCAGTACTTC; CDR3 protein: CASSRGTSGSNPERWTQYF
D gene: TRBD1; clone size: once; V gene: TRBV27; J gene: TRBJ2-2; CDR3 DNA: TGTGCCAGCAGTCCCCGGACAGGGTACACCGGGGAGCTGTTTTTT; CDR3 protein: CASSPRTGYTGELFF
D gene: -; clone size: -; V gene: TRBV4-1; J gene: TRBJ1-2; CDR3 DNA: TGCGCCAGCAGCCAAGATAGGAGCCCACAGGCCCCCGCCAGTAACTATGGCTACACCTTC; CDR3 protein: CASSQDRSPQAPASNYGYTF
D gene: TRBD2; clone size: -; V gene: TRBV7-2; J gene: TRBJ2-7; CDR3 DNA: TGTGCCAGCAGCCCATCAGCGGGAGGGGGCCATATCTACGAGCAGTACTTC; CDR3 protein: CASSPSAGGGHIYEQYF
D gene: TRBD2; clone size: -; V gene: TRBV10-2; J gene: TRBJ2-1; CDR3 DNA: TGCGCCAGCAGTGGGGGAAGCGGGAGGAACTCCTACAATGAGCAGTTCTTC; CDR3 protein: CASSGGSGRNSYNEQFF
D gene: -; clone size: -; V gene: TRBV2; J gene: TRBJ1-4; CDR3 DNA: TGTGCCAGCAGTGAGTTGAGGGCAGTGGGTGAAAAACTGTTTTTT; CDR3 protein: CASSELRAVGEKLFF
D gene: -; clone size: -; V gene: TRBV9; J gene: TRBJ1-5; CDR3 DNA: TGTGCCAGCAGCGTACAGGGCGATGGTCAGCCCCAGCATTTT; CDR3 protein: CASSVQGDGQPQHF
D gene: -; clone size: few; V gene: TRBV4-1; J gene: TRBJ2-2; CDR3 DNA: TGCGCCAGCAGCCAAGGGGACTTAAGGAACGGGGAGCTGTTTTTT; CDR3 protein: CASSQGDLRNGELFF
D gene: -; clone size: -; V gene: TRBV18; J gene: TRBJ2-5; CDR3 DNA: TGTGCCAGCTCACCAGTTACGCAGGGTAAAGAGACCCAGTACTTC; CDR3 protein: CASSPVTQGKETQYF
D gene: -; clone size: -; V gene: TRBV5-1; J gene: TRBJ2-7; CDR3 DNA: TGCGCCAGCAGCCGGGACGGAGGGCACGAGCAGTACTTC; CDR3 protein: CASSRDGGHEQYF